This T cell receptor (beta chain) was retrieved from a study of blood T cell repertoires in COVID-19. CDR1 and CDR2 from the germline V gene are LNHDA and SQIVND (reference sequence). V dropped 7 bases and J dropped 2 bases, with 12 bases sitting between them. CDR3 size: 14 residues. Sequencing was performed with immunoSEQ multiplex PCR; in TCRdb, only in-frame clones are kept and a portion is missing. The data show approximately 350,000 clones, 70% to 90% seen once. The source of this sequence is a woman aged 30 to 39 with COVID-19, enrolled during active disease. Material for sequencing was peripheral blood. The chain recombines TRBV19 with TRBJ2-1; tentatively, D is TRBD1 (5 bases). The CDR3 sequence: CASNGAGPYNEQFF. CDR3 nucleotides: TGTGCCAGTAATGGGGCTGGCCCCTACAATGAGCAGTTCTTC.